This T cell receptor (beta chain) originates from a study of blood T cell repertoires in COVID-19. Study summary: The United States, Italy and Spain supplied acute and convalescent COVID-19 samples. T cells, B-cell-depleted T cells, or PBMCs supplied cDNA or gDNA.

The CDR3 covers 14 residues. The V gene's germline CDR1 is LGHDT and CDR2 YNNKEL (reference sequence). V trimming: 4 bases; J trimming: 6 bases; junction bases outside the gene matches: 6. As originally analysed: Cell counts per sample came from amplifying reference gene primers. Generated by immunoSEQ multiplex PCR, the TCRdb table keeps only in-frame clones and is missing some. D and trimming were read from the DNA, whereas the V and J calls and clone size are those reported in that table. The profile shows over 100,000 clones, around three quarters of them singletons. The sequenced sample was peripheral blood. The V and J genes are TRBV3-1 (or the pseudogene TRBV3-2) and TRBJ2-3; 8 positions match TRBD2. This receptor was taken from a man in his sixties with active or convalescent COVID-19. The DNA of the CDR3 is TGTGCCAGCAGCCTCCCGGGGGGGGTGGATACGCAGTATTTT. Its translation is CASSLPGGVDTQYF.